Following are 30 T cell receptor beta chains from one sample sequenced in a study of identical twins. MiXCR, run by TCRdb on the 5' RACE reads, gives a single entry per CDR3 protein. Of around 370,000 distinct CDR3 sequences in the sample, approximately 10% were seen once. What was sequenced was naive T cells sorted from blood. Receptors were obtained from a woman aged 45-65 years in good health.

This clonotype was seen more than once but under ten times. DNA for the CDR3: TGCGCCAGCCTGCCGGGACTCCTTAGCTCCTACGAGCAGTACGTC. Encoded protein: CASLPGLLSSYEQYV. V and J are TRBV5-1 and TRBJ2-7, with D maybe TRBD2 (6 bases). Trimming removed 7 bases from V and 0 bases from J, with 17 bases in between. Germline V CDR1 and CDR2: SGHRS, YFSETQ. The CDR3 is made up of 15 amino acids.

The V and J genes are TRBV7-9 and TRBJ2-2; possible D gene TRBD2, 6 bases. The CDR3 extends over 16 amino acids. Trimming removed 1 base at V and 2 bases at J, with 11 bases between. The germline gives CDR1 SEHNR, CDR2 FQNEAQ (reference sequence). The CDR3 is CASSLVSRGNTGELFF. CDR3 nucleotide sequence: TGTGCCAGCAGCTTAGTCTCGCGGGGAAACACCGGGGAGCTGTTTTTT. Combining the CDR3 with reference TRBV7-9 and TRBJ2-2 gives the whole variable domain DTGVSQNPRHKITKRGQNVTFRCDPISEHNRLYWYRQTLGQGPEFLTYFQNEAQLEKSRLLSDRFSAERPKGSFSTLEIQRTEQGDSAMYLCASSLVSRGNTGELFFGEGSRLTVL.

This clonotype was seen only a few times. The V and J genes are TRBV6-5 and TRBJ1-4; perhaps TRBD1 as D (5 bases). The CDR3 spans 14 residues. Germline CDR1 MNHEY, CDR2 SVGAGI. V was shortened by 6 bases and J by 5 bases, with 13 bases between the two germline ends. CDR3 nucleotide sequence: TGTGCCAGCAGCCCCCTGGGGACGAATGAAAAACTGTTTTTT. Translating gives CASSPLGTNEKLFF.

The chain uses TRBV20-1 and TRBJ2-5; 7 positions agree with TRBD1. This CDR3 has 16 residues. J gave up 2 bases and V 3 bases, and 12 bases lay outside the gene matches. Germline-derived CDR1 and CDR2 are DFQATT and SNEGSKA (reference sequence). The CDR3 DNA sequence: TGCAGTGCTAGTGCTCAGGGGGATACGGGTCAAGAGACCCAGTACTTC. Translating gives CSASAQGDTGQETQYF.

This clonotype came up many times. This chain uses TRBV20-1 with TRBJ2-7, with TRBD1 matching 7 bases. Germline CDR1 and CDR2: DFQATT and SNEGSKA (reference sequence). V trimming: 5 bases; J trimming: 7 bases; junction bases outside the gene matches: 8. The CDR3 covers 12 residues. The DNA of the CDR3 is TGCAGTGCTGAACAGGGGTTGGGAGAGCAGTACGTC. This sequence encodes CSAEQGLGEQYV.

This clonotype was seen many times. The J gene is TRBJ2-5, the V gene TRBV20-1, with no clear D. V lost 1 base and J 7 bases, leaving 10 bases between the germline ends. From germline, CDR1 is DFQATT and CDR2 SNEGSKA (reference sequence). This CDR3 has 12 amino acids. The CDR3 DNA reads TGCAGTGCTAGAGCTAGTGCAGCGACCCAGTACTTC. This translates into CSARASAATQYF.

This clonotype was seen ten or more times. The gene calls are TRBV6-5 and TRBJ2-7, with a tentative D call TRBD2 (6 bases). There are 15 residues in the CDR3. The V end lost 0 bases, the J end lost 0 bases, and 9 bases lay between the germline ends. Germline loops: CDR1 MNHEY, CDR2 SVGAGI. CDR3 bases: TGTGCCAGCAGTTACTCTGCGGGATACTCCTACGAGCAGTACGTC. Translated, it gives CASSYSAGYSYEQYV.

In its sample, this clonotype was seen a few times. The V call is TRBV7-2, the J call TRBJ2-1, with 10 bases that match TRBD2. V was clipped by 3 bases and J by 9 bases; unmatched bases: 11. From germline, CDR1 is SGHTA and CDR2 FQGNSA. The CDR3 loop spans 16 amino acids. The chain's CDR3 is CASSLTLAGGSSEQFF. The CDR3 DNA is TGTGCCAGCAGCTTGACCTTAGCGGGAGGTTCCAGTGAGCAGTTCTTC.

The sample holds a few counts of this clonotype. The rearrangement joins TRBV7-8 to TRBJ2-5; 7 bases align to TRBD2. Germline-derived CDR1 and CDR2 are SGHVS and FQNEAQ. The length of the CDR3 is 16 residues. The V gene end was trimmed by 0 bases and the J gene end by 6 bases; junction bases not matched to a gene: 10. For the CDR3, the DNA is TGTGCCAGCAGCTTAGCTGTCGCGGGAGTCATAAAGACCCAGTACTTC. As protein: CASSLAVAGVIKTQYF.

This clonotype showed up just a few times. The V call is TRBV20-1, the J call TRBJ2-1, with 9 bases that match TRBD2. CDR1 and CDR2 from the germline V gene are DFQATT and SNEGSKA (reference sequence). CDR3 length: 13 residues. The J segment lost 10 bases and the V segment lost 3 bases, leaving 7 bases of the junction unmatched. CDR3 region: CSARTSGQSEQFF. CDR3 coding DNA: TGCAGTGCTAGGACTAGCGGCCAGTCGGAGCAGTTCTTC.

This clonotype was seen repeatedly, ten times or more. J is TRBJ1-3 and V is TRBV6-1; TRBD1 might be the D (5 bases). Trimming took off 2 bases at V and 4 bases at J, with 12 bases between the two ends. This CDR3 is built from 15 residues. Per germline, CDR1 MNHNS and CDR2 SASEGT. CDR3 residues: CASSEFRVIGNTIYF. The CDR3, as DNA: TGTGCCAGCAGTGAATTCAGGGTCATCGGAAACACCATATATTTT.

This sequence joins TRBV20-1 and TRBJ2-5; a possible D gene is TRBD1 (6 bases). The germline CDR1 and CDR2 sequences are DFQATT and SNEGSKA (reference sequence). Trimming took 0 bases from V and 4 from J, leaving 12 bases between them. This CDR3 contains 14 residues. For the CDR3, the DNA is TGCAGTGCTAGAGATGTTAGGGGGTCAGAGACCCAGTACTTC. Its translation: CSARDVRGSETQYF.

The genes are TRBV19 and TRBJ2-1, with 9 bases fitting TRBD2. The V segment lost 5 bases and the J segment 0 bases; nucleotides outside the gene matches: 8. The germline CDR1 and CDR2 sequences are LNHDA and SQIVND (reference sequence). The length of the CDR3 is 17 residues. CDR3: CASSSQGSGSSYNEQFF. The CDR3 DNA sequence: TGTGCCAGTAGTTCCCAGGGTAGCGGGAGCTCCTACAATGAGCAGTTCTTC. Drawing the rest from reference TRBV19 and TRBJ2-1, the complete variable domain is DGGITQSPKYLFRKEGQNVTLSCEQNLNHDAMYWYRQDPGQGLRLIYYSQIVNDFQKGDIAEGYSVSREKKESFPLTVTSAQKNPTAFYLCASSSQGSGSSYNEQFFGPGTRLTVL.

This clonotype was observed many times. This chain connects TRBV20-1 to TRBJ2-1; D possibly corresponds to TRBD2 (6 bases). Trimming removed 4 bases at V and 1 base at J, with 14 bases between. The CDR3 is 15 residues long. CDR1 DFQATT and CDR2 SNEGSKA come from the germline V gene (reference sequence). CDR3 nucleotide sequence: TGCAGTGCTAAGTCGGGAGCCCAGTCCTACAATGAGCAGTTCTTC. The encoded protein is CSAKSGAQSYNEQFF.

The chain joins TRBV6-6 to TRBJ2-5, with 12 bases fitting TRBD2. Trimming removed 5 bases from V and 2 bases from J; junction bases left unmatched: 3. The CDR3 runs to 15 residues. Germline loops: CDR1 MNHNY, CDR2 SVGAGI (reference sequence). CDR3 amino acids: CASSATSGGQETQYF. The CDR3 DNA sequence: TGTGCCAGCAGTGCTACTAGCGGGGGGCAAGAGACCCAGTACTTC.

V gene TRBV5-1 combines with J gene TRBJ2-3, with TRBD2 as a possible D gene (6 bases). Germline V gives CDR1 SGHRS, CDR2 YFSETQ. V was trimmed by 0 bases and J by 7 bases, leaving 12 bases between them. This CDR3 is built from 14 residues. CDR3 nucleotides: TGCGCCAGCAGCTTGGAGGCGGGATATAATACGCAGTATTTT. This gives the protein CASSLEAGYNTQYF.

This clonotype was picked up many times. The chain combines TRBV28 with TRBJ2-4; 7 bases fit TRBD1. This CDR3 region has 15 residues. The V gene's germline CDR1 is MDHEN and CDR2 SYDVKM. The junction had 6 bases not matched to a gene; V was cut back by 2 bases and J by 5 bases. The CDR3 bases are TGTGCCAGCAGTTTAAGGGGCGACAGGGAAAACATTCAGTACTTC. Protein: CASSLRGDRENIQYF.

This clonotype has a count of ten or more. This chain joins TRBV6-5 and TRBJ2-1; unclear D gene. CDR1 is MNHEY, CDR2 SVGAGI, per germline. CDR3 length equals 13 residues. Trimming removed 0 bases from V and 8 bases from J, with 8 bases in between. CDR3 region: CASSYSGAYEQFF. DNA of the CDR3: TGTGCCAGCAGTTACTCGGGCGCCTATGAGCAGTTCTTC.

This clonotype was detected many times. Here the CDR3 reads CSARSTGAYDEQYF. CDR3 coding DNA: TGCAGTGCTAGATCCACTGGGGCGTACGACGAGCAGTACTTC. This chain links TRBV20-1 with TRBJ2-7, with D possibly TRBD1 on 5 matching bases. V was pared by 2 bases and J by 5 bases, with 16 bases between. The CDR3 is made up of 14 amino acids. Germline V lookup: CDR1 DFQATT, CDR2 SNEGSKA (reference sequence).

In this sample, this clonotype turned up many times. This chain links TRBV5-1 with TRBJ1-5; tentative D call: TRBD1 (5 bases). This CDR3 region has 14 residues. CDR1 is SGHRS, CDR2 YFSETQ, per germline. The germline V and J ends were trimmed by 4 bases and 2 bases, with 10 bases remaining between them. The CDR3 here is CASSPRGGNQPQHF. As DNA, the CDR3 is TGCGCCAGCAGCCCGCGGGGGGGCAATCAGCCCCAGCATTTT.

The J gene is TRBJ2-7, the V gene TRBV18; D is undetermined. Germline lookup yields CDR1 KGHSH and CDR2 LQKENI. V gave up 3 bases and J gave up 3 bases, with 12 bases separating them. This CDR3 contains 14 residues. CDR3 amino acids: CASSPRRTSYEQYF. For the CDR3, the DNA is TGTGCCAGCTCACCCCGAAGGACGAGCTACGAGCAGTACTTC.

Written as DNA, the CDR3 is TGTGCCAGCACCCGGTCCTCTAGCGGAGGGACCTACAATGAGCAGTTCTTC. Translation gives CASTRSSSGGTYNEQFF. The chain joins TRBV27 to TRBJ2-1, with 7 bases identical to TRBD2. The trim removed 7 bases at V and 2 bases at J, leaving 14 bases unmatched. The CDR3 has 17 residues. Germline CDR1 reads MNHEY; CDR2 reads SMNVEV (reference sequence).

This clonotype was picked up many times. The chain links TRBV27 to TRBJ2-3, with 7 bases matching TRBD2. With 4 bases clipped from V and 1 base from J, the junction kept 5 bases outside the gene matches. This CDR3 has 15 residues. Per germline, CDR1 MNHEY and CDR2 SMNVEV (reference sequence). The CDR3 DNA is TGTGCCAGCAGTTCACCAGGGAGGGGCACAGATACGCAGTATTTT. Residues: CASSSPGRGTDTQYF.

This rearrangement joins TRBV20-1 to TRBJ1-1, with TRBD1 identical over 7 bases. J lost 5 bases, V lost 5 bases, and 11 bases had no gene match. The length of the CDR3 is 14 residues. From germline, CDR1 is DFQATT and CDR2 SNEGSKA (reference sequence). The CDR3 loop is CSAGPWDRLTEAFF. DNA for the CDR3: TGCAGTGCTGGCCCCTGGGACAGACTAACTGAAGCTTTCTTT.

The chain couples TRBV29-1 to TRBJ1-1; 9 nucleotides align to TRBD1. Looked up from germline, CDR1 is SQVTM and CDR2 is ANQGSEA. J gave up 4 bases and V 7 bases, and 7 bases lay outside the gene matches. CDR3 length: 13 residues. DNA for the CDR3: TGCAGCGGGGGGGACAGGGAAATCACTGAAGCTTTCTTT. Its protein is CSGGDREITEAFF.

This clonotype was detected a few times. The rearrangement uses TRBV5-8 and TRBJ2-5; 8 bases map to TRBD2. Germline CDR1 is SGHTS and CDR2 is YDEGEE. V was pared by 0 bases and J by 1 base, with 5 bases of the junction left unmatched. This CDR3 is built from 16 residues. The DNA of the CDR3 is TGTGCCAGCAGCTTGGGTACTAGCGGCTTCCAAGAGACCCAGTACTTC. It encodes CASSLGTSGFQETQYF.

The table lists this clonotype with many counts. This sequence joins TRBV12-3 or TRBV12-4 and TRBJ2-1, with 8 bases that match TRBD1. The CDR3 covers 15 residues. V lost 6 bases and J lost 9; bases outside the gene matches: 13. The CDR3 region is CASSSLGTGMAEQFF. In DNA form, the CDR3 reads TGTGCCAGCAGCTCCTTGGGGACAGGTATGGCTGAGCAGTTCTTC.

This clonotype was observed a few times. This CDR3 reads CASSSGSRLGTQYF. The CDR3 nucleotides are TGTGCCAGCAGTTCCGGGTCCAGACTGGGGACCCAGTACTTC. This chain connects TRBV6-5 to TRBJ2-5; unclear D gene. Germline CDR1 MNHEY, CDR2 SVGAGI. The V end lost 4 bases, the J end lost 7 bases, and 16 bases lay between the germline ends. This CDR3 contains 14 residues.

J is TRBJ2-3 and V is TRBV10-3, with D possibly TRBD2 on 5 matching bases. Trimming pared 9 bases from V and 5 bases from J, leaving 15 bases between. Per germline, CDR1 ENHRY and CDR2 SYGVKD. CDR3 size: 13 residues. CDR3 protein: CAIRRVTEDTQYF. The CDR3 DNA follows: TGTGCCATTCGGCGGGTAACAGAAGATACGCAGTATTTT.

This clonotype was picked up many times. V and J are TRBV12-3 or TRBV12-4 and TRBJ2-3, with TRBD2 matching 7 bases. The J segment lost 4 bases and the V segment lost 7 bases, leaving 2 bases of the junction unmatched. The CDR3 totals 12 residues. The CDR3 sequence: CASNGGSDTQYF. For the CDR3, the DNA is TGTGCCAGCAACGGGGGGTCAGATACGCAGTATTTT.